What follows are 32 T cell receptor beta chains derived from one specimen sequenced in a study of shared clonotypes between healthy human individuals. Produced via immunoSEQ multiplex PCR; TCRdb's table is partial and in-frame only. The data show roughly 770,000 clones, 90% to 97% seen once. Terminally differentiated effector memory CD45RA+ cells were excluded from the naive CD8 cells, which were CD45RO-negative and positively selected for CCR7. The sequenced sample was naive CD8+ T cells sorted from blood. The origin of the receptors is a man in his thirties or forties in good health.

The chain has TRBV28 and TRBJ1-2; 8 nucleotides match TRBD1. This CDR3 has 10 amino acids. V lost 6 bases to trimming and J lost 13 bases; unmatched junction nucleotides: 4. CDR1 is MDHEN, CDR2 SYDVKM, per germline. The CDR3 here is CASSQGALTF. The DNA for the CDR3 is TGTGCCAGCAGCCAGGGGGCACTCACCTTC.

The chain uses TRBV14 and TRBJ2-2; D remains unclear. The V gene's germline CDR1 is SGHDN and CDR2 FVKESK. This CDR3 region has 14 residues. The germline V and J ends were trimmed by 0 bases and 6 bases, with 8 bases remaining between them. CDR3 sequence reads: CASSQDPTAGELFF. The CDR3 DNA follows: TGTGCCAGCAGCCAAGATCCCACCGCCGGGGAGCTGTTTTTT. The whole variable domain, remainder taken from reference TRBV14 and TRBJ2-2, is EAGVTQFPSHSVIEKGQTVTLRCDPISGHDNLYWYRRVMGKEIKFLLHFVKESKQDESGMPNNRFLAERTGGTYSTLKVQPAELEDSGVYFCASSQDPTAGELFFGEGSRLTVL.

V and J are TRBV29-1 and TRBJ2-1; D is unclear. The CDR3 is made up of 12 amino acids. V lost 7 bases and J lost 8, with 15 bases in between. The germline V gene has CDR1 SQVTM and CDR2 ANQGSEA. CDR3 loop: CSGGKGPHEQFF. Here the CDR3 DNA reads TGCAGCGGGGGAAAAGGGCCCCATGAGCAGTTCTTC.

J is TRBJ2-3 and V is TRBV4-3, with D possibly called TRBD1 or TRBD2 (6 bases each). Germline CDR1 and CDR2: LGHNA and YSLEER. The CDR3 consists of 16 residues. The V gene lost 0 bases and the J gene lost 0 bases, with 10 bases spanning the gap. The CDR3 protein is CASSQDLGGSTDTQYF. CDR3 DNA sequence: TGCGCCAGCAGCCAAGATCTGGGGGGCAGCACAGATACGCAGTATTTT.

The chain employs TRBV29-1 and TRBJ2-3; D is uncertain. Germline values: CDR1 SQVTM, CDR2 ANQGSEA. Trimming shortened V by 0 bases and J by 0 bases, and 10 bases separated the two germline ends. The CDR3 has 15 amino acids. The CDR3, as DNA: TGCAGCGTTGAAGATTGGCCTAGGAGCACAGATACGCAGTATTTT. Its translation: CSVEDWPRSTDTQYF.

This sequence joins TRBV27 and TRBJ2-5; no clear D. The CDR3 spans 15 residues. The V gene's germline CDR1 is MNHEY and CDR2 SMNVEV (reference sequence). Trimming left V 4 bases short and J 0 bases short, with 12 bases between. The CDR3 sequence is CASSSPQRYQETQYF. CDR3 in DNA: TGTGCCAGCAGTTCCCCACAGCGCTACCAAGAGACCCAGTACTTC.

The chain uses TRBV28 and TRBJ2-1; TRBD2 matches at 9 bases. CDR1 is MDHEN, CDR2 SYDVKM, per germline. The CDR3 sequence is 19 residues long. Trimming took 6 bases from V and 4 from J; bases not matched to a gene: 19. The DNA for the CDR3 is TGTGCCAGCAGCAAGAGACGGTTCCCCTTAGCGGGAGAGTACAATGAGCAGTTCTTC. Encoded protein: CASSKRRFPLAGEYNEQFF. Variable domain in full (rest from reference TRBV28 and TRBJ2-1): DVKVTQSSRYLVKRTGEKVFLECVQDMDHENMFWYRQDPGLGLRLIYFSYDVKMKEKGDIPEGYSVSREKKERFSLILESASTNQTSMYLCASSKRRFPLAGEYNEQFFGPGTRLTVL.

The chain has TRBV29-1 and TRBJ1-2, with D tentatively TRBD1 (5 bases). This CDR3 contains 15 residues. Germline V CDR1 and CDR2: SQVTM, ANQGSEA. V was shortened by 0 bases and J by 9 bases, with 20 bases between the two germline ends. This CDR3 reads CSVEDRAGGVFRYTF. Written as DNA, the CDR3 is TGCAGCGTTGAAGATCGTGCCGGGGGGGTCTTTCGCTACACCTTC.

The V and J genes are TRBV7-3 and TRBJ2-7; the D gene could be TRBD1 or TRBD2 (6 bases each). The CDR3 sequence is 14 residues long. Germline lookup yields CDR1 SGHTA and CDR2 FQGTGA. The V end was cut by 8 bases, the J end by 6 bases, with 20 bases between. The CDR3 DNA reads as TGTGCCAGCTCCATTGGTCGGCCGGGGGCCGAGCAGTACTTC. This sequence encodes CASSIGRPGAEQYF. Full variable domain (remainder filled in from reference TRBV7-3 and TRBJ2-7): GAGVSQTPSNKVTEKGKYVELRCDPISGHTALYWYRQSLGQGPEFLIYFQGTGAADDSGLPNDRFFAVRPEGSVSTLKIQRTERGDSAVYLCASSIGRPGAEQYFGPGTRLTVT.

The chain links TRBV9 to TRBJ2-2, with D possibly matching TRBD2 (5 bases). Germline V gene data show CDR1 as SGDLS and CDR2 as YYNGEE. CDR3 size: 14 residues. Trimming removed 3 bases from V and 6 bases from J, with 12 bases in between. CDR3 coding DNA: TGTGCCAGCAGCGACTCCAGCGGCGCCGGGGAGCTGTTTTTT. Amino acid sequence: CASSDSSGAGELFF.

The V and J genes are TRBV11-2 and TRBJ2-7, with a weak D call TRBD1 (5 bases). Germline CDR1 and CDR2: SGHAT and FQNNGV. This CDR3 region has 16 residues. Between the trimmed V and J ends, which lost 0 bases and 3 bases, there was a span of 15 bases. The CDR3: CASSLESLTVFYEQYF. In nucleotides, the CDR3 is TGTGCCAGCAGCTTAGAAAGCTTGACAGTATTCTACGAGCAGTACTTC.

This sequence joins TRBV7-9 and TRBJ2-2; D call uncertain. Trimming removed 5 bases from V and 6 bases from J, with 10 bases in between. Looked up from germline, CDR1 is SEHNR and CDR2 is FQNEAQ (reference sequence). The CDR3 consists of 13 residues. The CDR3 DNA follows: TGTGCCAGCAGCCCCCCTTGGCCCGGGGAGCTGTTTTTT. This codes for CASSPPWPGELFF.

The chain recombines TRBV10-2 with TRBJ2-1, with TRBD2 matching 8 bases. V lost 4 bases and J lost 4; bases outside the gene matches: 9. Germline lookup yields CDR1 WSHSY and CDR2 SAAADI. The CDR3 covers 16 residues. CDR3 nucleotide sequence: TGCGCCAGCAGTGGGGGAGCGGGAGTTAGGTACAATGAGCAGTTCTTC. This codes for CASSGGAGVRYNEQFF.

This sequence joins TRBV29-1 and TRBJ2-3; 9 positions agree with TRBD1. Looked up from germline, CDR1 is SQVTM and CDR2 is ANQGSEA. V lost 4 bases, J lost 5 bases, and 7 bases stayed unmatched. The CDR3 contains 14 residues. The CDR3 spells CSVVYRGLGDTQYF. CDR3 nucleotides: TGCAGCGTTGTTTACAGGGGGCTTGGAGATACGCAGTATTTT.

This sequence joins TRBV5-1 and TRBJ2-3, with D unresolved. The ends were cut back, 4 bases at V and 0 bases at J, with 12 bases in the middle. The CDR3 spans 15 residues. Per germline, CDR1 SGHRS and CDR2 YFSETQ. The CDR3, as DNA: TGCGCCAGCAGCCCAGTCAGCATTAGCACAGATACGCAGTATTTT. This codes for CASSPVSISTDTQYF.

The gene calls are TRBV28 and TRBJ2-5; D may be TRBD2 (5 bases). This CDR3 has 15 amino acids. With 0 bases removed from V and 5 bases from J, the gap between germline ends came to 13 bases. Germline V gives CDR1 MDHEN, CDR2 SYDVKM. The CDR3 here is CASSLWTASRETQYF. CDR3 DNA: TGTGCCAGCAGTTTATGGACCGCTAGCCGGGAGACCCAGTACTTC.

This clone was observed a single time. The CDR3 nucleotides read TGTGCCAGCAGCCTCACTGGTGGTGAGCAGTTCTTC. Protein sequence: CASSLTGGEQFF. The chain combines TRBV7-9 with TRBJ2-1; D is undetermined. The germline V gene encodes CDR1 SEHNR and CDR2 FQNEAQ (reference sequence). The CDR3 totals 12 residues. Deletions cut 5 bases from V and 9 bases from J, with 11 bases between.

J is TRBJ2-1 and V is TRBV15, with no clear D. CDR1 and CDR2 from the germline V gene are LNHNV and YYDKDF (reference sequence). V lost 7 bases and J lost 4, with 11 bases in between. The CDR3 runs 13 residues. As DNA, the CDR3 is TGTGCCACCATCCGAGGCACATACAATGAGCAGTTCTTC. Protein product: CATIRGTYNEQFF.

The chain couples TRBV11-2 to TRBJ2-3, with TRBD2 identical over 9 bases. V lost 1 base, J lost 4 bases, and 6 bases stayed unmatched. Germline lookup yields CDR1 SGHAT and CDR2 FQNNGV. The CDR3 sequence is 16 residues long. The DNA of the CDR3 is TGTGCCAGCAGCTTAGGGGCGGGAGGGCCCCCAGATACGCAGTATTTT. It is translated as CASSLGAGGPPDTQYF.

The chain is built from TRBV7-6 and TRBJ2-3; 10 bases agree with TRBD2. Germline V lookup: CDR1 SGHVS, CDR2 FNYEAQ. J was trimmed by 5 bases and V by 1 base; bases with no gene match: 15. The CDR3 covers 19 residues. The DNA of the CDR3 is TGTGCCAGCAGCTTAGTCGCTACGACCCTAGCGGGAGTTGGAGATACGCAGTATTTT. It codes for CASSLVATTLAGVGDTQYF.

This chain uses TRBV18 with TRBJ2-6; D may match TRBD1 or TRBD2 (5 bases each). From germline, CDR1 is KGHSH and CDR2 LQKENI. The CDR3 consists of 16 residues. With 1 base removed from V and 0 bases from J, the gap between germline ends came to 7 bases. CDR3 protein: CASSPRGSSGANVLTF. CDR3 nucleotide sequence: TGTGCCAGCTCACCACGGGGGAGCTCTGGGGCCAACGTCCTGACTTTC.

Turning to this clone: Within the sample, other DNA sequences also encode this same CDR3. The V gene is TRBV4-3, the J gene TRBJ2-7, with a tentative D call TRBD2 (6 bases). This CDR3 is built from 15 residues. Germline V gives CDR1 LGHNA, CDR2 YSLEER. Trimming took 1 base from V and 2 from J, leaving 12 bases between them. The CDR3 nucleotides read TGCGCCAGCAGCCAAGCCGGGACTGGAGCCTACGAGCAGTACTTC. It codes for CASSQAGTGAYEQYF.

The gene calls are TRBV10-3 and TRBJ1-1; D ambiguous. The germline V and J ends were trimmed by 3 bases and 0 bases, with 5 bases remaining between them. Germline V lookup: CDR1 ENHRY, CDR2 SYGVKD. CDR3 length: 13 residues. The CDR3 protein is CAISDRLNTEAFF. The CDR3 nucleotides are TGTGCCATCAGTGACAGGTTGAACACTGAAGCTTTCTTT.

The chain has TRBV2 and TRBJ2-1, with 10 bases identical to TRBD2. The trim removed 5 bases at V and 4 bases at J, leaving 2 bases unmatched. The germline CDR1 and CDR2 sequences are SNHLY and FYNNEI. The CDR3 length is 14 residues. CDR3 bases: TGTGCCAGCAGTTGGACTAGCGGATACAATGAGCAGTTCTTC. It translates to CASSWTSGYNEQFF.

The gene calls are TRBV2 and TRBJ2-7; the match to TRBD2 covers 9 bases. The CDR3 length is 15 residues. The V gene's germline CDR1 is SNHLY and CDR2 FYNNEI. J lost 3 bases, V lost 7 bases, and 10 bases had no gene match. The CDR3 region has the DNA TGTGCCAGCATTGATACCGGGACTAGCAGCTACGAGCAGTACTTC. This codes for CASIDTGTSSYEQYF.

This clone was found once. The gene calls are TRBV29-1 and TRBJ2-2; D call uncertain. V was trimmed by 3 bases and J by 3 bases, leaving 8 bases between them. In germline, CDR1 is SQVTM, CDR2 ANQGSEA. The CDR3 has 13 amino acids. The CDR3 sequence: CSVDPYYTGELFF. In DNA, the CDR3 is TGCAGCGTTGATCCATACTACACCGGGGAGCTGTTTTTT.

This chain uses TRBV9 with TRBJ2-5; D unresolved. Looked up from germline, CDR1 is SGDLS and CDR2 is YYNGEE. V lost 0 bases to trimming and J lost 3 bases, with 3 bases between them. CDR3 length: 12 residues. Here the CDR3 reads CASSVDKETQYF. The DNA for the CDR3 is TGTGCCAGCAGCGTAGATAAAGAGACCCAGTACTTC.

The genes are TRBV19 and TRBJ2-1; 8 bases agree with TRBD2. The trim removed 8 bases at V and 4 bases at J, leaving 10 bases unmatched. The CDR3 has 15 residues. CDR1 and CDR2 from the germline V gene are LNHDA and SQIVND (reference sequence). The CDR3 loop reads CASAHPGGVYNEQFF. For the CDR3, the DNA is TGTGCCAGTGCCCACCCGGGGGGGGTATACAATGAGCAGTTCTTC.

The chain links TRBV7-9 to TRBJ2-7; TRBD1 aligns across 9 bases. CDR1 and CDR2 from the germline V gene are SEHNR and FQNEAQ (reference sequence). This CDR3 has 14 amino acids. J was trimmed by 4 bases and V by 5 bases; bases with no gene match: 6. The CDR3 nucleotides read TGTGCCAGCAGCCCCGGGACAGGGTATTACGAGCAGTACTTC. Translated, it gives CASSPGTGYYEQYF.

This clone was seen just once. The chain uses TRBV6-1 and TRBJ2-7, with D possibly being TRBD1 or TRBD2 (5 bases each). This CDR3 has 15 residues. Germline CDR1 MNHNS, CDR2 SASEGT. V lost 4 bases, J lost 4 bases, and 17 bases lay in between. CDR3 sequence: CASSGLGMGVYEQYF. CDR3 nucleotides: TGTGCCAGCAGTGGCTTGGGGATGGGGGTTTACGAGCAGTACTTC.

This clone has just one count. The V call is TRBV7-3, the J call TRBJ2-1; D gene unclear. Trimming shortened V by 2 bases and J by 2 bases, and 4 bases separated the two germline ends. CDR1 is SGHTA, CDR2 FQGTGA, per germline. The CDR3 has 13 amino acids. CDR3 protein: CASSLHPYNEQFF. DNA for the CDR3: TGTGCCAGCAGCTTACACCCCTACAATGAGCAGTTCTTC.

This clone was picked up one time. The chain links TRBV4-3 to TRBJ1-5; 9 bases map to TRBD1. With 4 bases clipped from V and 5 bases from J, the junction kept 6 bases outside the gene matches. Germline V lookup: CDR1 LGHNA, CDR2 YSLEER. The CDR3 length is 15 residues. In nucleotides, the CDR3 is TGCGCCAGCAGCCCCCGACAGGGGGACGATCAGCCCCAGCATTTT. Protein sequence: CASSPRQGDDQPQHF.